This TCR beta chain came from a study of CD4 T cells in relation to SARS-CoV-2 and coronaviruses. Overall study context: Patient ages ranged from roughly 20 to 75, median 38. Shared crossreactive spike epitopes were mapped to their HLA restriction. Study-level points and caveats: Monoreactive clones expanded significantly more to SARS-CoV-2 than crossreactive clones did. The cross-reactivity analysis covered only spike protein, not other viral proteins.

The table came from immunoSEQ multiplex PCR; TCRdb's copy has only in-frame clones and leaves some out. Of 35,000 or so clones listed, around 85% are singletons. Concerning this clone itself: Its target is not known.

Per the germline V gene, CDR1 is LNHDA and CDR2 is SQIVND (reference sequence). This CDR3 spans 17 amino acids. V lost 0 bases, J lost 1 base, and 10 bases lay in between. The TCR sequence derives from an adult with COVID-19. Sequenced input: naive CD4+ T cells from PBMCs, cultured in vitro. Indicated subset: naive CD4+ T cells isolated by negative enrichment. The rearrangement joins TRBV19 to TRBJ2-6; D is undetermined. In nucleotides, the CDR3 is TGTGCCAGTAGTATAGAGGGGTGGGGTTCTGGGGCCAACGTCCTGACTTTC. Its protein is CASSIEGWGSGANVLTF. Full variable domain (missing parts from reference TRBV19 and TRBJ2-6): DGGITQSPKYLFRKEGQNVTLSCEQNLNHDAMYWYRQDPGQGLRLIYYSQIVNDFQKGDIAEGYSVSREKKESFPLTVTSAQKNPTAFYLCASSIEGWGSGANVLTFGAGSRLTVL.